This T cell receptor (beta chain) appears in the sequencing data of a study of control samples from healthy donors and cancer patients. This clone has only one observation. Data came from immunoSEQ multiplex PCR; TCRdb stores just in-frame clones and leaves some out. The table lists 84,000 or so clones, 91% of them singletons. Germline V lookup: CDR1 SGHTA, CDR2 FQGNSA. The CDR3 is 14 amino acids. Trimming took off 5 bases at V and 1 base at J, with 8 bases between the two ends. The chain has TRBV7-2 and TRBJ2-2, with D possibly matching TRBD1 (5 bases). The TCR originated in a man in his fifties in good health. Sequenced: blood. The CDR3 reads CASSIQGNTGELFF. Written as DNA, the CDR3 is TGTGCCAGCAGCATTCAGGGGAACACCGGGGAGCTGTTTTTT.